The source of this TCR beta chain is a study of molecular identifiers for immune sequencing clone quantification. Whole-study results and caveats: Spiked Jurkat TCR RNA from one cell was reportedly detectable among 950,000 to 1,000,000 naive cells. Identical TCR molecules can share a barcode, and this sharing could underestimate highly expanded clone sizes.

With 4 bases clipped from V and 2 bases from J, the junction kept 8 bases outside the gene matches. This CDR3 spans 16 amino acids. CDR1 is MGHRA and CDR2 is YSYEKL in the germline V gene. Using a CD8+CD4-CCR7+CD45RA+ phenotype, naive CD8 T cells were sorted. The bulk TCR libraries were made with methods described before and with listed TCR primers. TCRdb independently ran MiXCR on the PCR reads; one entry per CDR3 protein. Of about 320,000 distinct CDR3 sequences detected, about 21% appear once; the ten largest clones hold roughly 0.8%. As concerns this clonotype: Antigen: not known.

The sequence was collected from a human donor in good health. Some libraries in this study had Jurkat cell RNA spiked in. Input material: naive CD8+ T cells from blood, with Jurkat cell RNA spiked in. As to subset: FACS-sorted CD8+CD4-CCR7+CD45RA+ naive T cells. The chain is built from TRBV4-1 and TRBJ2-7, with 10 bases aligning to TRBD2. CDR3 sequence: CASSPLGLAVTYEQYF. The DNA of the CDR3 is TGCGCCAGCAGCCCACTAGGACTAGCGGTAACCTACGAGCAGTACTTC.